These 11 T cell receptor beta chains came from one sample sequenced in a study of CD8 T cells in Susac syndrome. An input of roughly 0.45 to 1 ug of RNA was subjected to reverse transcription using random hexamers. TCRdb used MiXCR to reprocess the immunoSEQ multiplex PCR reads, holding one entry per CDR3 protein. The data hold approximately 180,000 distinct CDR3 sequences, with roughly 95% observed a single time. Sequenced input: CD4+ T cells from PBMCs. The receptors were gathered from a human donor with multiple sclerosis.

This clonotype was detected only once. The chain links TRBV5-1 to TRBJ2-7; D perhaps matches TRBD1 (6 bases). Deletions cut 0 bases from V and 2 bases from J, with 18 bases between. CDR1 SGHRS and CDR2 YFSETQ come from the germline V gene. This CDR3 region has 17 residues. CDR3 protein: CASSLAGRDRRAYEQYF. Here the CDR3 DNA reads TGCGCCAGCAGCTTGGCCGGCAGAGACAGGCGCGCCTACGAGCAGTACTTC.

The chain combines TRBV30 with TRBJ2-5; D call uncertain. CDR1 and CDR2 (germline): GTSNPN, SVGIG (reference sequence). Trimming shortened V by 3 bases and J by 1 base, and 6 bases separated the two germline ends. This CDR3 has 12 residues. This chain's CDR3 is CAWRGSQETQYF. As DNA, the CDR3 is TGTGCCTGGAGAGGGTCCCAAGAGACCCAGTACTTC.

This chain connects TRBV2 to TRBJ2-5, with D unclear. With 7 bases removed from V and 0 bases from J, the gap between germline ends came to 9 bases. This CDR3 has 13 residues. CDR1 SNHLY and CDR2 FYNNEI come from the germline V gene. DNA of the CDR3: TGTGCCAGCAACTTGTATTACCAAGAGACCCAGTACTTC. Translated: CASNLYYQETQYF.

This chain uses TRBV5-1 with TRBJ1-2; TRBD1 matches at 11 bases. V lost 4 bases and J lost 5; bases outside the gene matches: 7. CDR3 length: 15 residues. Per germline, CDR1 SGHRS and CDR2 YFSETQ. The CDR3 reads CASSERTGGAYGYTF. In DNA form, the CDR3 reads TGCGCCAGCAGCGAACGGACAGGGGGCGCATATGGCTACACCTTC.

The chain is built from TRBV2 and TRBJ2-6, with D tentatively TRBD1 or TRBD2 (5 bases each). The CDR3 contains 14 residues. Germline V CDR1 and CDR2: SNHLY, FYNNEI. V lost 6 bases and J lost 2, with 8 bases in between. The CDR3 sequence: CASRPGPGANVLTF. DNA of the CDR3: TGTGCCAGCAGGCCGGGGCCTGGGGCCAACGTCCTGACTTTC.

The chain is built from TRBV4-1 and TRBJ2-6; possible D gene TRBD1, 6 bases. Germline V lookup: CDR1 MGHRA, CDR2 YSYEKL. This CDR3 comprises 18 residues. The germline V and J ends were trimmed by 2 bases and 3 bases, with 17 bases remaining between them. CDR3 sequence reads: CASSQKNRVGIGANVLTF. DNA of the CDR3: TGCGCCAGCAGCCAAAAAAACAGGGTTGGGATTGGGGCCAACGTCCTGACTTTC.

The rearrangement links TRBV3-1 to TRBJ2-5; 9 bases are a match to TRBD2. The germline CDR1 and CDR2 sequences are LGHDT and YNNKEL (reference sequence). The CDR3 has 17 amino acids. With V trimmed by 3 bases and J by 4 bases, 12 bases remained unmatched. In DNA, the CDR3 is TGTGCCAGCAGCCAGATTAGCGGGGGAGCCGCGGGAGAGACCCAGTACTTC. Its translation: CASSQISGGAAGETQYF.

J is TRBJ2-5 and V is TRBV29-1; no reliable D call. CDR3 length: 11 amino acids. Trimming pared 4 bases from V and 5 bases from J, leaving 8 bases between. Looked up from germline, CDR1 is SQVTM and CDR2 is ANQGSEA. In nucleotides, the CDR3 is TGCAGCGTTGGGTTAGTTGAGACCCAGTACTTC. This codes for CSVGLVETQYF. Complete variable domain (other parts from reference TRBV29-1 and TRBJ2-5): SAVISQKPSRDICQRGTSLTIQCQVDSQVTMMFWYRQQPGQSLTLIATANQGSEATYESGFVIDKFPISRPNLTFSTLTVSNMSPEDSSIYLCSVGLVETQYFGPGTRLLVL.

The chain joins TRBV11-2 to TRBJ2-2; 11 bases line up with TRBD1. The germline gives CDR1 SGHAT, CDR2 FQNNGV. With 3 bases clipped from V and 4 bases from J, the junction kept 4 bases outside the gene matches. The CDR3 totals 16 residues. CDR3 amino acids: CASSFSGTGGTGELFF. The CDR3 coding sequence is TGTGCCAGCAGCTTCTCCGGGACAGGGGGCACCGGGGAGCTGTTTTTT.

The V and J genes are TRBV25-1 and TRBJ1-2, with unresolved D. Germline V gene sequence: CDR1 MGHDK, CDR2 SYGVNS. This CDR3 region has 10 residues. Deletions cut 4 bases from V and 8 bases from J, with 5 bases between. The CDR3 nucleotides read TGTGCCAGCAGTGTTTGGGGCTACACCTTC. The encoded protein is CASSVWGYTF.

This chain connects TRBV9 to TRBJ1-3; D remains unclear. In germline, CDR1 is SGDLS, CDR2 YYNGEE. The CDR3 spans 14 residues. V was trimmed by 0 bases and J by 1 base, leaving 5 bases between them. The DNA of the CDR3 is TGTGCCAGCAGCGTAGCGGATTCTGGAAACACCATATATTTT. Residues: CASSVADSGNTIYF.